This T cell receptor (beta chain) was sequenced during a study of blood T cell repertoires in COVID-19 (dated by TCRdb to the early 2020s). About the investigation overall: The collaborator samples originated in the United States, Italy and Spain and spanned the acute and convalescent phases of COVID-19. The material from the prospective study consisted of cDNA or gDNA derived from T cells, B-cell-depleted T cells, or PBMCs. Subjects who had been exposed to COVID-19, were actively infected with it, or had recovered from it provided the deeply sampled blood TCRbeta repertoires that made up the dataset. A freely available public database, intended as a resource for researchers studying the immune response to SARS-CoV-2, is where the repertoires were released. Samples were obtained from the ongoing ImmuneRACE study (first 160 participants) and from about 1,300 subjects provided by 6 global collaborators. The sample metadata nearly always contained a de-identified subject ID, COVID-19 status, age in years and sex. Where available, HLA class I and class II types were obtained from metadata supplied by the sample provider rather than from assay-based typing.

The collaborating institutions used their own protocols to collect whole blood in K2EDTA tubes. Collaborator samples were shipped for TCRbeta analysis as frozen whole blood, isolated PBMCs, or DNA extracted from either sample type. TCRbeta CDR3 regions were amplified from genomic DNA using the immunoSEQ Assay, a bias-controlled multiplex PCR. The paper's processing steps were these. The number of nucleated cells in each sample was estimated by amplification of reference gene primers within the assay. Sequence reads were collapsed and filtered to measure the absolute abundance of every unique TCRbeta CDR3 rearrangement. For each sample, productive Simpson clonality was calculated as the square root of Simpson's diversity index over productive rearrangements. TCRdb provides this immuneACCESS table in a form limited to in-frame rearrangements. Some clones are lacking; in checked studies, under half of them reflect an unresolved V gene, and why the rest are absent is not known. That table supplies the V and J calls and clone size; D and trimming were determined from the DNA. This sample is represented by under 300,000 clones; about four fifths of them were singletons. The ten largest clones take up less than 4% of the sample.

Relative to germline, V is 5 bases shorter and J is 7 bases shorter, with 9 bases between their ends. From the cysteine up to the phenylalanine, the CDR3 has a length of 13 residues. The DNA shown is the 39-base CDR3, in frame from base 1. CDR1 is given as SGHAT and CDR2 as FQNNGV, both from the germline V gene. Findings and caveats that apply to the study as a whole: The quantity of clinical and demographic metadata differed by source and by participant and was supplied without curation.

On this clone: Its antigen specificity is not known. No much larger clone exists at a distance of one base, and base qualities are not known.

The source of this sequence is a woman under 30 with acute or convalescent COVID-19. Rearrangement joined TRBV11-2 to TRBJ1-6, and perhaps TRBD1 as D gene, on 6 matching bases. The sample comprised peripheral blood. Read as DNA, the sequence is TGTGCCAGCAGCCGACAGGCAAATTCACCCCTCCACTTT. This translates into CASSRQANSPLHF.